This is a list of T cell receptor beta chains from one sample in a study of PD-L1 blockade in urothelial cancer. Generated by immunoSEQ multiplex PCR, the TCRdb table keeps only in-frame clones and is missing some. Found here are about 32,000 clones, 87% of them singletons; the top ten hold 3.7%. This specimen consisted of PBMCs, obtained around atezolizumab (anti-PD-L1) treatment. The source is a man aged 45 to 65 with urothelial cancer. CDR3s include the opening cysteine and the closing phenylalanine or tryptophan. The order of the fields is J gene, V gene, D gene, clone size, CDR3 protein, CDR3 DNA. D genes are given only for firm matches. Expanded clones get a size class; other rows say once, few or many, or leave the size out.

>TRBJ1-5|TRBV19|TRBD1|few
CASSMETGVPNSNQPQHF
TGTGCCAGTAGTATGGAGACAGGGGTTCCTAATAGCAATCAGCCCCAGCATTTT
>TRBJ2-1|TRBV6-5|-|-
CASSYRRAGYNEQFF
TGTGCCAGCAGTTACCGCAGGGCTGGCTACAATGAGCAGTTCTTC
>TRBJ2-6|TRBV7-9|TRBD1|-
CASSFPTGAPSGANVLTF
TGTGCCAGCAGCTTCCCGACAGGGGCTCCCTCTGGGGCCAACGTCCTGACTTTC
>TRBJ2-7|TRBV19|TRBD2|-
CASSARSSGSYEQYF
TGTGCCAGTAGTGCAAGATCTAGCGGATCCTACGAGCAGTACTTC
>TRBJ1-5|TRBV19|TRBD1|few
CASSRDRVFDQPQHF
TGTGCCAGTAGTAGGGACAGGGTGTTTGATCAGCCCCAGCATTTT
>TRBJ2-1|TRBV7-9|-|-
CASTLRRENYNEQFF
TGTGCCAGCACCCTCAGACGGGAGAACTACAATGAGCAGTTCTTC
>TRBJ2-7|TRBV5-1|TRBD1|-
CASSNRDRGYEQYF
TGCGCCAGCAGCAACCGGGACAGGGGCTACGAGCAGTACTTC
>TRBJ1-1|TRBV6-6|TRBD1|-
CASSYRDRVGAEAFF
TGTGCCAGCAGTTACCGGGACAGGGTGGGGGCTGAAGCTTTCTTT
>TRBJ2-7|TRBV6-5|-|few
CASKTGRGGGYEQYF
TGTGCCAGCAAAACCGGTCGGGGAGGCGGCTACGAGCAGTACTTC
>TRBJ1-3|TRBV7-6|-|-
CASSLVSGNTIYF
TGTGCCAGCAGCTTAGTATCTGGAAACACCATATATTTT
>TRBJ2-6|TRBV27|TRBD1|-
CASSFGPTGDLSGANVLTF
TGTGCCAGCAGTTTCGGTCCGACAGGGGACCTCTCTGGGGCCAACGTCCTGACTTTC
>TRBJ2-4|TRBV4-1|TRBD2|-
CASSQDGLAGGIRGIQYF
TGCGCCAGCAGCCAAGATGGGCTAGCGGGGGGGATAAGAGGGATTCAGTACTTC
>TRBJ1-5|TRBV2|-|-
CASRTGTLPQPQHF
TGTGCCAGCAGGACCGGGACACTACCTCAGCCCCAGCATTTT
>TRBJ2-2|TRBV30|-|-
CAWSSRRGRSTGELFF
TGTGCCTGGAGTTCCAGGAGGGGGCGCAGCACCGGGGAGCTGTTTTTT
>TRBJ2-5|TRBV12-5|TRBD1|-
CASGLVLAGGRIETQYF
TGTGCTAGTGGTTTGGTACTGGCAGGGGGCAGGATTGAGACCCAGTACTTC
>TRBJ2-5|TRBV27|TRBD2|-
CASPLGFLGLAGPHQETQYF
TGTGCCAGCCCACTGGGGTTTTTGGGACTAGCGGGACCCCACCAAGAGACCCAGTACTTC
>TRBJ2-2|TRBV4-1|-|-
CASSQGMQRRGELFF
TGCGCCAGCAGCCAAGGCATGCAGCGCCGAGGGGAGCTGTTTTTT
>TRBJ1-1|TRBV5-1|-|-
CASSLATQGLSEAFF
TGCGCCAGCAGCTTGGCGACTCAGGGTTTATCTGAAGCTTTCTTT